A selection of T cell receptor beta chains follows, all from one sample in a study of T cell responses to AZD1222 COVID-19 vaccine. Generated by immunoSEQ multiplex PCR, the TCRdb table keeps only in-frame clones and is missing some. Of about 120,000 clones listed, over 75% are singletons. The sample in question was peripheral blood, obtained on day 0 of MenACWY control vaccination. These receptor sequences come from an adult in good health. Each CDR3 is given with its conserved first and last residue. D genes are given only for firm matches.

>.|TRBJ2-3|TRBV19
TGTGCCAGTAGTAGAGTTGCAGTAAGGGTTTCAGATACGCAGTATTTT
CASSRVAVRVSDTQYF
>.|TRBJ1-5|TRBV6-5
TGTGCCAGCAGTTACCTCGGTAAAGATCAGCCCCAGCATTTT
CASSYLGKDQPQHF
>.|TRBJ2-1|TRBV6-5
TGTGCCAGCAGCCGGCAATGGGCCCTCTCCAATGAGCAGTTCTTC
CASSRQWALSNEQFF
>TRBD1|TRBJ1-6|TRBV5-4
TGTGCCAGCAGCCGGACAGGGGGCCGATTGGATAATTCACCCCTCCACTTT
CASSRTGGRLDNSPLHF
>.|TRBJ2-7|TRBV5-6
TGTGCCAGCAGCTTGAATTTGGGGGTAATCAACTACGAGCAGTACTTC
CASSLNLGVINYEQYF
>.|TRBJ2-1|TRBV7-2
TGTGCCAGCAGCTGGGGATACAATGAGCAGTTCTTC
CASSWGYNEQFF
>.|TRBJ1-6|TRBV28
TGTGCCAGCAGTCCCCGCCACGGTTCGAATTCACCCCTCCACTTT
CASSPRHGSNSPLHF
>.|TRBJ2-5|TRBV5-1
TGCGCCAGCAGCTTGGTTGGAGGTGGAACAGCACGCCAAGAGACCCAGTACTTC
CASSLVGGGTARQETQYF
>.|TRBJ1-1|TRBV30
TGTGCCTGGAGCTGGGACGTGAACACTGAAGCTTTCTTT
CAWSWDVNTEAFF
>.|TRBJ2-1|TRBV21-1
TGTGCCAGCAGCAAAGCCTCACAAGGGACAAAGGGACTAGCGGGGGGAAACAATGAGCAGTTCTTC
CASSKASQGTKGLAGGNNEQFF